The sequence of this T cell receptor beta chain was determined in a study of blood T cell repertoires in COVID-19 (dated by TCRdb to about 2020). For the study in its entirety: The collaborator samples originated in the United States, Italy and Spain and spanned the acute and convalescent phases of COVID-19. The prospective study material was composed of cDNA or gDNA derived from T cells, B-cell-depleted T cells, or PBMCs. Deeply sampled blood TCRbeta repertoires from subjects exposed to, actively infected with, or recovered from COVID-19 were included in the dataset. A freely available public database, intended as a resource for researchers studying the immune response to SARS-CoV-2, is where the repertoires were released. Samples were obtained from the ongoing ImmuneRACE study (first 160 participants) and from about 1,300 subjects provided by 6 global collaborators. The sample metadata nearly always contained a de-identified subject ID, COVID-19 status, age in years and sex. HLA class I and class II types, where available, came from metadata supplied by the sample provider rather than from assay-based typing. Paper-wide results and their limitations: The quantity of clinical and demographic metadata differed by source and by participant and was supplied without curation.

TCRbeta CDR3 regions were amplified from genomic DNA using the immunoSEQ Assay, a bias-controlled multiplex PCR. The published analysis was carried out like this. The number of nucleated cells in each sample was estimated from the amplification of reference gene primers within the assay. To quantify the absolute abundance of each unique TCRbeta CDR3 rearrangement, sequence reads were collapsed and filtered. For each sample, productive Simpson clonality was calculated as the square root of Simpson's diversity index across productive rearrangements. The table was pulled from immuneACCESS by TCRdb, which kept in-frame rearrangements only. Such tables lose some clones; where checked, under half of the loss comes from unresolved V genes, and the rest has no known cause. V and J calls and clone size are given by that table; D and trimming were obtained from the DNA. Across this sample there are under 250,000 clones, with roughly 92% seen only once. Over 0.75% of the sample goes to the ten largest clones.

The germline V gene gives CDR1 as SGDLS and CDR2 as YYNGEE. For this chain, trimming is 2 bases at the V end and 4 bases at the J end, and the number of junction bases without a gene match is 7. The CDR3 has 16 amino acids, counting the end cysteine and phenylalanine. Kept here is only the CDR3 DNA, which spans 48 bases and is read in frame from base 1. At one collaborating source in Seattle, patients were enrolled during active infection and were followed longitudinally through the course of disease. Each collaborating institution followed its own protocols to collect whole blood in K2EDTA tubes. Collaborator samples were shipped for TCRbeta analysis as frozen whole blood, isolated PBMCs, or DNA extracted from either sample type. About this clone itself: No cognate antigen has been identified for it. No per-base quality is available; no much larger clone lies one base away.

This chain is built from TRBV9 and TRBJ2-2; a stretch of 8 junction bases matches TRBD1. This receptor was taken from a man aged 55 to 69 with COVID-19, enrolled during active disease. Source material: peripheral blood. DNA sequence: TGTGCCAGCAGCGTTGGGGCAGGGGGCGTCACCGGGGAGCTGTTTTTT. Its amino acids are CASSVGAGGVTGELFF.